This TCR beta chain derives from a study of CD8 T cells in Susac syndrome. Reverse transcription of about 0.45 to 1 ug RNA was carried out with random hexamers. TCRdb used MiXCR to reprocess the immunoSEQ multiplex PCR reads, holding one entry per CDR3 protein. Of approximately 180,000 distinct CDR3 sequences listed, almost 96% are singletons. Germline CDR1 is SGHRS and CDR2 is YFSETQ. CDR3 length equals 13 residues. Trimming removed 4 bases at V and 4 bases at J, with 10 bases between. The authors carried out high-throughput sequencing of TCR beta. They applied it to CD8+ and CD4+ T cells obtained from blood. The multiple sclerosis controls, all treatment-naive patients, had relapsing-remitting disease that was stable or active.

What was sequenced was CD4+ T cells from PBMCs. The TCR originated in a human donor with multiple sclerosis. The chain carries TRBV5-1 and TRBJ2-3; D is perhaps TRBD2 (7 bases). CDR3 sequence (DNA): TGCGCCAGCAGCGCCGGGGGGCCAGATACGCAGTATTTT. It translates to CASSAGGPDTQYF.